A single sample gave rise to the 15 T cell receptor beta chains below, sequenced in a study of blood T cell repertoires in COVID-19. Sequencing used immunoSEQ multiplex PCR; TCRdb keeps in-frame clones, though not all of them. The sample shows approximately 150,000 clones, roughly 90% of them seen only once. Material for sequencing was peripheral blood. These TCRs come from a man aged 55 to 69 with active or convalescent COVID-19.

This clone appeared a single time. The rearrangement links TRBV5-1 to TRBJ1-1; 8 bases match TRBD1. With 2 bases clipped from V and 5 bases from J, the junction kept 8 bases outside the gene matches. CDR1 and CDR2 (germline): SGHRS, YFSETQ. CDR3 size: 15 residues. This CDR3 is CASSFLGQGGTEAFF. In DNA form, the CDR3 reads TGCGCCAGCAGCTTCCTTGGACAGGGCGGGACTGAAGCTTTCTTT.

V is TRBV7-9 and J is TRBJ1-1; D unresolved. Germline CDR1 reads SEHNR; CDR2 reads FQNEAQ (reference sequence). With 5 bases removed from V and 5 bases from J, the gap between germline ends came to 12 bases. CDR3 length: 13 residues. The CDR3 DNA sequence: TGTGCCAGCAGCCCGGAGGTATGGACTGAAGCTTTCTTT. Translating gives CASSPEVWTEAFF.

The chain joins TRBV6-1 to TRBJ1-6, with TRBD1 matching 8 bases. The CDR3 extends over 17 amino acids. Trimming cost V 1 base and J 6 bases; bases outside gene matches: 8. Germline assignment: CDR1 MNHNS and CDR2 SASEGT. The CDR3 bases are TGTGCCAGCAGTGAAGGCAGGACAGGGCTGTTTAATTCACCCCTCCACTTT. This encodes CASSEGRTGLFNSPLHF.

The chain links TRBV19 to TRBJ1-3; the D gene is possibly TRBD1 (5 bases). Trimming stripped 2 bases from V and 4 bases from J, with 15 bases between. The V gene's germline CDR1 is LNHDA and CDR2 SQIVND (reference sequence). The CDR3 length is 16 residues. The CDR3 region is CASSIRRGDGGNTIYF. CDR3 nucleotide sequence: TGTGCCAGTAGTATAAGGCGGGGCGATGGAGGAAACACCATATATTTT. Combining the CDR3 with reference TRBV19 and TRBJ1-3 gives the whole variable domain DGGITQSPKYLFRKEGQNVTLSCEQNLNHDAMYWYRQDPGQGLRLIYYSQIVNDFQKGDIAEGYSVSREKKESFPLTVTSAQKNPTAFYLCASSIRRGDGGNTIYFGEGSWLTVV.

The rearrangement joins TRBV3-1 (or the pseudogene TRBV3-2) to TRBJ1-2; 11 nucleotides agree with TRBD1. V was pared by 4 bases and J by 8 bases, with 3 bases of the junction left unmatched. In germline, CDR1 is LGHDT, CDR2 YNNKEL (reference sequence). The CDR3 spans 13 residues. The CDR3 DNA reads as TGTGCCAGCAGCCCGGACAGGGGGCGAGGCTACACCTTC. It codes for CASSPDRGRGYTF.

This clone was counted a single time. J is TRBJ2-1 and V is TRBV19; 10 bases are shared with TRBD2. With 3 bases clipped from V and 4 bases from J, the junction kept 12 bases outside the gene matches. Per the germline V gene, CDR1 is LNHDA and CDR2 is SQIVND (reference sequence). The CDR3 runs 18 residues. The CDR3 DNA is TGTGCCAGTAGTATCGGACAGCCCGGGACTAGCGTTTACAATGAGCAGTTCTTC. Its translation is CASSIGQPGTSVYNEQFF.

The gene calls are TRBV7-9 and TRBJ1-2; D is uncertain. The CDR3 is 12 amino acids. Trimming stripped 7 bases from V and 6 bases from J, with 12 bases between. The germline V gene has CDR1 SEHNR and CDR2 FQNEAQ (reference sequence). CDR3 DNA sequence: TGTGCCAGCACCCCTGAGGTTAATGGCTACACCTTC. Its translation is CASTPEVNGYTF. Full variable domain (missing parts from reference TRBV7-9 and TRBJ1-2): DTGVSQNPRHKITKRGQNVTFRCDPISEHNRLYWYRQTLGQGPEFLTYFQNEAQLEKSRLLSDRFSAERPKGSFSTLEIQRTEQGDSAMYLCASTPEVNGYTFGSGTRLTVV.

The gene calls are TRBV5-4 and TRBJ2-1; TRBD2 is a possible D gene (6 bases). Germline V lookup: CDR1 SGHNT, CDR2 YYREEE (reference sequence). The CDR3 runs to 14 residues. Trimming took 4 bases from V and 4 from J, leaving 12 bases between them. The CDR3 protein is CASSAGTPYNEQFF. The CDR3 coding sequence is TGTGCCAGCAGCGCCGGGACTCCTTACAATGAGCAGTTCTTC. Filled out from reference TRBV5-4 and TRBJ2-1, the complete variable domain reads ETGVTQSPTHLIKTRGQQVTLRCSSQSGHNTVSWYQQALGQGPQFIFQYYREEENGRGNFPPRFSGLQFPNYSSELNVNALELDDSALYLCASSAGTPYNEQFFGPGTRLTVL.

V usage is TRBV5-1 and J usage is TRBJ2-4, with 7 bases aligning to TRBD2. The germline V gene has CDR1 SGHRS and CDR2 YFSETQ. The CDR3 consists of 20 residues. V trimming: 2 bases; J trimming: 5 bases; junction bases outside the gene matches: 22. This chain's CDR3 is CASSLGPRGGLAEPENIQYF. CDR3 in DNA: TGCGCCAGCAGCTTAGGGCCCCGCGGTGGGCTAGCGGAGCCGGAAAACATTCAGTACTTC.

The chain has TRBV5-1 and TRBJ1-1; D gene ambiguous. Germline assignment: CDR1 SGHRS and CDR2 YFSETQ. The CDR3 totals 14 residues. The V and J ends lost 0 bases and 4 bases respectively, with 10 bases between them. CDR3 sequence reads: CASSLDNWSTEAFF. As DNA, the CDR3 is TGCGCCAGCAGCTTGGACAATTGGAGCACTGAAGCTTTCTTT.

This chain connects TRBV6-1 to TRBJ2-5; maybe TRBD1 (6 bases). The ends were cut back, 3 bases at V and 0 bases at J, with 17 bases in the middle. This CDR3 has 17 residues. Germline lookup yields CDR1 MNHNS and CDR2 SASEGT. CDR3 region: CASSEGARMFYQETQYF. The CDR3 DNA is TGTGCCAGCAGTGAGGGGGCCCGGATGTTCTACCAAGAGACCCAGTACTTC.

The V call is TRBV6-5, the J call TRBJ2-1; 12 bases fit TRBD2. Germline V CDR1 and CDR2: MNHEY, SVGAGI. CDR3 size: 15 residues. J was trimmed by 5 bases and V by 7 bases; bases with no gene match: 6. The CDR3 coding sequence is TGTGCCAGCATCACTGGACTAGCGGGGAACAATGAGCAGTTCTTC. Amino acid sequence: CASITGLAGNNEQFF.

The chain has TRBV9 and TRBJ1-1; TRBD1 might be the D (6 bases). With 2 bases removed from V and 1 base from J, the gap between germline ends came to 15 bases. CDR3 size: 16 residues. Per germline, CDR1 SGDLS and CDR2 YYNGEE. For the CDR3, the DNA is TGTGCCAGCAGCGTGGCAGGGGCCCAAGCGAACACTGAAGCTTTCTTT. It is translated as CASSVAGAQANTEAFF.

The rearrangement joins TRBV6-2 or TRBV6-3 to TRBJ2-7; D is unclear. Germline V gives CDR1 MNHEY, CDR2 SVGEGT. The CDR3 contains 16 residues. Trimming shortened V by 4 bases and J by 5 bases, and 21 bases separated the two germline ends. CDR3 loop: CASSSKTGFRGNEQYF. CDR3 nucleotide sequence: TGTGCCAGCAGTTCTAAAACCGGCTTCAGAGGAAACGAGCAGTACTTC.

The chain is built from TRBV6-5 and TRBJ2-5; TRBD2 matches at 9 bases. The CDR3 covers 15 residues. Germline V gene data show CDR1 as MNHEY and CDR2 as SVGAGI. V was pared by 7 bases and J by 4 bases, with 10 bases of the junction left unmatched. As DNA, the CDR3 is TGTGCCAGCAAAAATAGCGGGGGAGAGGGAGAGACCCAGTACTTC. It codes for CASKNSGGEGETQYF.